This TCR beta chain was observed in a study of CD8 T cells in Susac syndrome. General study points: No clonal expansion appeared among CD4+ T cells in Susac patients.

A quantity of about 0.45 to 1 ug RNA underwent reverse transcription using random hexamers. TCRdb redid the calling of the immunoSEQ multiplex PCR reads with MiXCR, one entry per CDR3 protein. Here the sample spans under 200,000 distinct CDR3 sequences, 90% to 95% being singletons. The ends were cut back, 10 bases at V and 4 bases at J, with 16 bases in the middle. The germline gives CDR1 MNHEY, CDR2 SVGAGI. The CDR3 is 13 amino acids. Comments on this clonotype: The antigen is undetermined.

This clonotype originated in a human donor with Susac syndrome. The specimen was CD4+ T cells from PBMCs. This chain connects TRBV6-5 to TRBJ1-2, with D uncertain. The CDR3 nucleotides are TGTGCCACCCTTGAGGCAGTTACCTATGGCTACACCTTC. Protein sequence: CATLEAVTYGYTF.